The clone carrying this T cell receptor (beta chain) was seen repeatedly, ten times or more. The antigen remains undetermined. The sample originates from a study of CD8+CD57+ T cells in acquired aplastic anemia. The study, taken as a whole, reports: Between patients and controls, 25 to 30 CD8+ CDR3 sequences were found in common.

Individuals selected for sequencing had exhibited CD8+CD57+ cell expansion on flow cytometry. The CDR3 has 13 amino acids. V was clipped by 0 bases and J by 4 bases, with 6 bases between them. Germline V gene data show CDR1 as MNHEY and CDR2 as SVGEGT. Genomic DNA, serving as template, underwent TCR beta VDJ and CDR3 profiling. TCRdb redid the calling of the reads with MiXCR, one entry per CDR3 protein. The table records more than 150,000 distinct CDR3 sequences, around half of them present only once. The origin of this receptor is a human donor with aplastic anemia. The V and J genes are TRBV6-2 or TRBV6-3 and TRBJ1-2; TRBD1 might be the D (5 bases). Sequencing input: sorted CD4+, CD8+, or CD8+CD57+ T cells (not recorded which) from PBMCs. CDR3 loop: CASSYSTAYGYTF. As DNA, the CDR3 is TGTGCCAGCAGTTACTCGACAGCCTATGGCTACACCTTC.